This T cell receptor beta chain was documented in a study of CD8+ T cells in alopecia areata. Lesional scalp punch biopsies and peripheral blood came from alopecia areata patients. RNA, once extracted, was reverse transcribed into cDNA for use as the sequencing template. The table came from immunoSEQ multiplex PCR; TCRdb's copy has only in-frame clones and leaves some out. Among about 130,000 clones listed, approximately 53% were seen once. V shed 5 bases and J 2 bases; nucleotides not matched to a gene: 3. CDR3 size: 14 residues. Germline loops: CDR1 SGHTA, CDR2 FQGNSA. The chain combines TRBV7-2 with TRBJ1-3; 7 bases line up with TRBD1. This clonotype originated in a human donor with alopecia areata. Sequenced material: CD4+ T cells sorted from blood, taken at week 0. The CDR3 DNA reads TGTGCCAGCAGCCCAGACAGGGCTGGAAACACCATATATTTT. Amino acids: CASSPDRAGNTIYF.